This entry features one T cell receptor (beta chain) sequence. What it binds is not known. These data originate in a study of CD8 T cells in Susac syndrome. Sequencing of TCR beta was performed on blood CD8+ and CD4+ T cells. The TEMRA cells underwent FACS enrichment, while the CD8+ and CD4+ T cells underwent negative isolation. Study-wide results and caveats: The study acknowledged a relatively small number of individuals in its TCR sequencing and HLA analysis.

Reverse transcription used roughly 0.5 to 1 ug RNA and random hexamers. A multiplex approach, immunoSEQ multiplex PCR, amplified TCR beta CDR3 across 54 Vbeta and 13 Jbeta. TCRdb processed the immunoSEQ multiplex PCR reads anew with MiXCR; each CDR3 protein has one entry. The data show fewer than 350,000 distinct CDR3 sequences, approximately 85% seen once. The V and J ends lost 0 bases and 3 bases respectively, with 13 bases between them. The length of the CDR3 is 16 residues. The germline V gene has CDR1 LGHNA and CDR2 YSLEER. The sample comprised CD8+ T cells from PBMCs. The sequence came from a human donor with multiple sclerosis. The chain recombines TRBV4-3 with TRBJ2-3; the D gene is possibly TRBD1 (6 bases). CDR3: CASSQDPQGWTDTQYF. The CDR3 DNA reads as TGCGCCAGCAGCCAAGATCCCCAGGGGTGGACAGATACGCAGTATTTT.